This T cell receptor beta chain was sequenced for a study of radiotherapy plus CTLA-4 blockade in lung cancer. Germline V gene data show CDR1 as SGHDT and CDR2 as YYEEEE. This CDR3 contains 13 residues. The J segment lost 12 bases and the V segment lost 4 bases, leaving 10 bases of the junction unmatched. Sequenced by immunoSEQ multiplex PCR; TCRdb stores in-frame clones only, minus some. The top ten clones hold 5.5% to 8.5% of a sample with about 120,000 clones, approximately 90% of them seen once. V and J are TRBV5-6 and TRBJ2-7, with TRBD2 matching over 10 bases. The receptor comes from a human donor with non-small cell lung cancer that progressed on radiotherapy plus ipilimumab. Source: peripheral blood, taken from a patient treated with radiotherapy plus ipilimumab. The CDR3 region is CASSRSSGSGGYF. The CDR3 DNA reads as TGTGCCAGCAGCCGGTCTAGCGGGAGTGGGGGGTACTTC.